This TCR beta chain was captured by sequencing in a study of cytomegalovirus exposure and HLA in healthy donors. CDR1 and CDR2 (germline): MNHEY, SVGAGI. The V end lost 5 bases, the J end lost 1 base, and 9 bases lay between the germline ends. The CDR3 runs 13 residues. With regard to this clone: Its antigen is undetermined.

General study points: TRBV6-2, TRBV6-3 and other indistinguishable V segments were excluded. The study listed approximately 160 cytomegalovirus-associated TCR beta chains.

The PCR was carried out with 60 Vbeta primers and 13 Jbeta primers. Method: immunoSEQ multiplex PCR; TCRdb's copy keeps in-frame clones and lacks some. Of over 150,000 clones detected, about three quarters appear once; the ten largest clones hold 2% to 3%. The rearrangement uses TRBV6-5 and TRBJ2-7, with D uncertain. The TCR originated in a woman aged 40 to 49 in good health and CMV-seropositive. The sequenced material came from PBMCs. The CDR3 here is CASSPADSYEQYF. Written as DNA, the CDR3 is TGTGCCAGCAGTCCCGCAGATTCCTACGAGCAGTACTTC.